The present T cell receptor beta chain was sequenced within a study of OX40 agonist ivuxolimab in advanced cancers. Study-level background: Ivuxolimab, an agonist antibody against OX40 (CD134), was given to patients. Antecedent anti-PD-1, anti-PD-L1 or anti-CTLA-4 therapy was permissible, with about 40% having received some. General study findings and limits: The 0.1-3.0 mg/kg partial responders had among the lowest clonal expansion.

Blood draws occurred at baseline, cycle 4 day 1, and cycle 7 day 1. CDR3 size: 15 residues. V lost 8 bases and J lost 6; bases outside the gene matches: 9. Germline CDR1 is MNHNY and CDR2 is SVGAGI (reference sequence). As to this clone: Its specificity is unknown.

Assay: immunoSEQ multiplex PCR; the TCRdb copy retains only in-frame clones and omits some. This table has about 88,000 clones, 75% to 90% appearing once. The sequenced sample was CD4+ or CD8+ T cells sorted from blood, obtained in a trial of the OX40 agonist ivuxolimab. The rearrangement joins TRBV6-6 to TRBJ2-2; TRBD2 aligns across 10 bases. The receptor's source is an adult with an advanced solid tumor such as melanoma, head and neck, liver or kidney cancer. In DNA, the CDR3 is TGTGCCAGCTTTTCTAGCGGGAGTTTCGCCGGGGAGCTGTTTTTT. Its protein product is CASFSSGSFAGELFF.